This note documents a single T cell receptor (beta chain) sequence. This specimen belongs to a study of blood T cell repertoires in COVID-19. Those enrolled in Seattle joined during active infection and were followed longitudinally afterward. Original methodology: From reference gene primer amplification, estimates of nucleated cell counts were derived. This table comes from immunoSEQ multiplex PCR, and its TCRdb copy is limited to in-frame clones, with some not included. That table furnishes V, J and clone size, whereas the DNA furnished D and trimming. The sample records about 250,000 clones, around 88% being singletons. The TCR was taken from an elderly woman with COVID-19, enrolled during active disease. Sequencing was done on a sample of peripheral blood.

In DNA form, the CDR3 reads TGTGCCAGCAGTGACTATTCACCCCGGCAGGCAGATACGCAGTATTTT. Translated, it gives CASSDYSPRQADTQYF. V usage is TRBV6-4 and J usage is TRBJ2-3; D is uncertain. Germline V gene lookup returns CDR1 MRHNA and CDR2 SNTAGT. This CDR3 has 16 residues. Trimming shortened V by 1 base and J by 4 bases, and 15 bases separated the two germline ends.